Following are 24 T cell receptor beta chains from one sample sequenced in a study of T cells in Graves' hyperthyroidism and ophthalmopathy. RNA transcripts were the template for amplifying TCR beta CDR3 regions. The TCR CDR3 was amplified in a first-round RT-PCR using the HTBI primer set. TCRdb redid the calling of the multiplex PCR reads with MiXCR, one entry per CDR3 protein. The sample has around 690,000 distinct CDR3 sequences, 17% seen once. The sequencing input was blood. Receptors were obtained from a man in his forties or fifties with Graves' hyperthyroidism.

This clonotype was observed many times. The rearrangement joins TRBV28 to TRBJ1-5, with TRBD1 identical over 7 bases. Per the germline V gene, CDR1 is MDHEN and CDR2 is SYDVKM. Losses at the gene ends were 2 bases for V and 0 bases for J; bases not matched to a gene: 4. The CDR3 is 16 residues long. CDR3 sequence (DNA): TGTGCCAGCAGTTTAGTGGCAGGGGGTAGCAATCAGCCCCAGCATTTT. Translated, it gives CASSLVAGGSNQPQHF.

The V gene is TRBV4-3, the J gene TRBJ2-2, with D uncertain. There are 14 residues in the CDR3. The V gene lost 1 base and the J gene lost 13 bases, with 16 bases spanning the gap. Germline CDR1 and CDR2: LGHNA and YSLEER. The CDR3, as DNA: TGCGCCAGCAGCCAAGTACCCCCGACGGACGCGCTGTTTTTT. This gives the protein CASSQVPPTDALFF.

This clonotype was observed a few times. The V and J genes are TRBV27 and TRBJ2-7, with a weak D call TRBD2 (5 bases). V lost 5 bases and J lost 5, with 19 bases in between. The CDR3 has 15 amino acids. The V gene's germline CDR1 is MNHEY and CDR2 SMNVEV (reference sequence). The CDR3 loop is CASSQGGFALHEQYF. CDR3 DNA: TGTGCCAGCAGTCAAGGAGGCTTCGCACTCCACGAGCAGTACTTC.

This clonotype was seen ten or more times. V and J are TRBV19 and TRBJ2-2; D is undetermined. Germline V gives CDR1 LNHDA, CDR2 SQIVND (reference sequence). V dropped 4 bases and J dropped 5 bases, with 8 bases sitting between them. CDR3 size: 13 residues. The DNA of the CDR3 is TGTGCCAGTAGTAAGAGTGGGACCGGGGAGCTGTTTTTT. It is translated as CASSKSGTGELFF. Full variable domain (remainder filled in from reference TRBV19 and TRBJ2-2): DGGITQSPKYLFRKEGQNVTLSCEQNLNHDAMYWYRQDPGQGLRLIYYSQIVNDFQKGDIAEGYSVSREKKESFPLTVTSAQKNPTAFYLCASSKSGTGELFFGEGSRLTVL.

This clonotype occurred many times. This chain joins TRBV14 and TRBJ1-1; no definite D call. The CDR3 is made up of 14 amino acids. V was cut by 4 bases and J by 3 bases, with 12 bases left in between. Germline lookup yields CDR1 SGHDN and CDR2 FVKESK. CDR3: CASSPVGVYTEAFF. Written as DNA, the CDR3 is TGTGCCAGCAGCCCCGTTGGGGTTTACACTGAAGCTTTCTTT. Full variable domain (remainder filled in from reference TRBV14 and TRBJ1-1): EAGVTQFPSHSVIEKGQTVTLRCDPISGHDNLYWYRRVMGKEIKFLLHFVKESKQDESGMPNNRFLAERTGGTYSTLKVQPAELEDSGVYFCASSPVGVYTEAFFGQGTRLTVV.

J is TRBJ2-7 and V is TRBV19; TRBD1 matches at 9 bases. The CDR3 length is 14 residues. From germline, CDR1 is LNHDA and CDR2 SQIVND (reference sequence). V shed 5 bases and J 4 bases; nucleotides not matched to a gene: 6. CDR3 coding DNA: TGTGCCAGTAGTGACCGGGACAGGGAATACGAGCAGTACTTC. Its translation is CASSDRDREYEQYF. Together with reference TRBV19 and TRBJ2-7, the CDR3 gives the full variable domain: DGGITQSPKYLFRKEGQNVTLSCEQNLNHDAMYWYRQDPGQGLRLIYYSQIVNDFQKGDIAEGYSVSREKKESFPLTVTSAQKNPTAFYLCASSDRDREYEQYFGPGTRLTVT.

At least ten counts were recorded for this clonotype. The J gene is TRBJ1-6, the V gene TRBV20-1; the match to TRBD1 covers 9 bases. Looked up from germline, CDR1 is DFQATT and CDR2 is SNEGSKA (reference sequence). The CDR3 sequence is 13 residues long. The junction had 2 bases not matched to a gene; V was cut back by 2 bases and J by 9 bases. In nucleotides, the CDR3 is TGCAGTGCTAGAAGGACAGGGGTTTCACCCCTCCACTTT. Protein: CSARRTGVSPLHF.

The CDR3 here is CASSWIGRARETQYF. For the CDR3, the DNA is TGTGCCAGCAGCTGGATCGGGAGGGCCCGGGAGACCCAGTACTTC. V usage is TRBV5-8 and J usage is TRBJ2-5, with 8 positions matching TRBD2. Germline CDR1 is SGHTS and CDR2 is YDEGEE. V trimming: 3 bases; J trimming: 5 bases; junction bases outside the gene matches: 9. The CDR3 has 15 amino acids. The full variable domain, rest sourced from reference TRBV5-8 and TRBJ2-5, is EAGVTQSPTHLIKTRGQQATLRCSPISGHTSVYWYQQALGLGLQFLLWYDEGEERNRGNFPPRFSGRQFPNYSSELNVNALELEDSALYLCASSWIGRARETQYFGPGTRLLVL.

This clonotype was seen repeatedly, ten times or more. The rearrangement joins TRBV2 to TRBJ1-1, with D uncertain. Trimming removed 4 bases at V and 0 bases at J, with 12 bases between. In germline, CDR1 is SNHLY, CDR2 FYNNEI. The CDR3 is 15 amino acids. CDR3 DNA sequence: TGTGCCAGCAGTGGAAGGCAGGCTCTGAACACTGAAGCTTTCTTT. It yields the protein CASSGRQALNTEAFF.

In this sample, this clonotype turned up many times. This rearrangement joins TRBV28 to TRBJ2-4; 7 bases match TRBD1. V lost 3 bases and J lost 8; bases outside the gene matches: 19. Germline V gene sequence: CDR1 MDHEN, CDR2 SYDVKM. The CDR3 loop spans 18 amino acids. The CDR3 sequence: CASSFSGQRPSKGDIQYF. In DNA form, the CDR3 reads TGTGCCAGCAGTTTCTCGGGACAGAGACCTTCTAAGGGGGACATTCAGTACTTC.

This clonotype turned up a few times. The chain recombines TRBV19 with TRBJ1-5; D is possibly TRBD1 (5 bases). Trimming took 5 bases from V and 4 from J, leaving 18 bases between them. The CDR3 runs 16 residues. Germline assignment: CDR1 LNHDA and CDR2 SQIVND (reference sequence). The CDR3 reads CASSAITGATNQPQHF. CDR3 in DNA: TGTGCCAGTAGTGCCATAACCGGGGCCACTAATCAGCCCCAGCATTTT. The full variable domain, with the rest looked up from reference TRBV19 and TRBJ1-5, is DGGITQSPKYLFRKEGQNVTLSCEQNLNHDAMYWYRQDPGQGLRLIYYSQIVNDFQKGDIAEGYSVSREKKESFPLTVTSAQKNPTAFYLCASSAITGATNQPQHFGDGTRLSIL.

In its sample, this clonotype was seen a few times. The rearrangement links TRBV9 to TRBJ2-7; TRBD1 matches 7 bases. Germline trimming cut 4 bases from V and 7 bases from J; bases unmatched to any gene: 14. The CDR3 totals 15 residues. The germline V gene encodes CDR1 SGDLS and CDR2 YYNGEE. This chain's CDR3 is CASSPGDSLILEQYF. CDR3 DNA sequence: TGTGCCAGCAGCCCCGGGGACAGCCTGATATTGGAGCAGTACTTC. The variable domain in full, completed from reference TRBV9 and TRBJ2-7, reads DSGVTQTPKHLITATGQRVTLRCSPRSGDLSVYWYQQSLDQGLQFLIQYYNGEERAKGNILERFSAQQFPDLHSELNLSSLELGDSALYFCASSPGDSLILEQYFGPGTRLTVT.

This clonotype was counted ten times or more. The junction differs from germline at one of its ends, possibly a read error. The chain has TRBV19 and TRBJ2-7; D is perhaps TRBD1 (6 bases). Looked up from germline, CDR1 is LNHDA and CDR2 is SQIVND (reference sequence). The CDR3 contains 12 residues. The CDR3 protein is CASSIQGYEQYF. DNA of the CDR3: TGTGCCAGCAGTATACAGGGCTACGAGCAGTACTTC.

Worth noting for this clonotype: A read error may be the cause here, since a much bigger clone is one base away. CDR3 nucleotides: TGTGCCAGCAGCCCCGGGACTAGCGTAAAACAAGAGACCCGGTACTTC. Translated: CASSPGTSVKQETRYF. This chain connects TRBV28 to TRBJ2-5; TRBD2 matches at 10 bases. The germline gives CDR1 MDHEN, CDR2 SYDVKM. This CDR3 comprises 16 residues.

This clonotype was counted many times. This chain uses TRBV28 with TRBJ1-2; D is undetermined. Trimming took 8 bases from V and 0 from J, leaving 16 bases between them. The CDR3 has 15 residues. Germline V gene lookup returns CDR1 MDHEN and CDR2 SYDVKM. CDR3 residues: CASHIITGANYGYTF. The DNA of the CDR3 is TGTGCCAGCCATATAATTACCGGAGCTAACTATGGCTACACCTTC.

The chain employs TRBV7-9 and TRBJ1-4, with D possibly matching TRBD1 (5 bases). Trimming left V 5 bases short and J 0 bases short, with 16 bases between. Per germline, CDR1 SEHNR and CDR2 FQNEAQ (reference sequence). This CDR3 has 17 residues. CDR3 amino acids: CASSAIGDGATNEKLFF. The CDR3 coding sequence is TGTGCCAGCAGCGCCATTGGGGACGGCGCAACTAATGAAAAACTGTTTTTT.

The chain employs TRBV7-3 and TRBJ2-1, with 13 bases aligning to TRBD2. V shed 5 bases, J shed 7 bases, and the junction held 11 bases outside the gene matches. The V gene's germline CDR1 is SGHTA and CDR2 FQGTGA. The CDR3 loop spans 17 amino acids. This CDR3 reads CASSDRILAGGWNEQFF. CDR3 nucleotides: TGTGCCAGCAGCGACCGGATACTAGCGGGAGGGTGGAATGAGCAGTTCTTC.

The chain is built from TRBV6-2 or TRBV6-3 and TRBJ1-1; 7 nucleotides align to TRBD1. The CDR3 runs 15 residues. Germline V gene data show CDR1 as MNHEY and CDR2 as SVGEGT. J gave up 5 bases and V 0 bases, and 6 bases lay outside the gene matches. CDR3 region: CASSYSNRGGTEAFF. In DNA, the CDR3 is TGTGCCAGCAGTTACTCGAACAGGGGTGGAACTGAAGCTTTCTTT.

Ten or more counts support this clonotype. The chain combines TRBV28 with TRBJ1-2, with a tentative D call TRBD1 (6 bases). The CDR3 extends over 15 amino acids. V shed 4 bases and J shed 2 bases, with 14 bases lying between them. CDR1 is MDHEN, CDR2 SYDVKM, per germline. Here the CDR3 DNA reads TGTGCCAGCAGTTCTGGACAGCCAAAAAACTATGGCTACACCTTC. Its translation: CASSSGQPKNYGYTF.

The rearrangement links TRBV9 to TRBJ1-3; D unresolved. This CDR3 comprises 16 residues. Germline-derived CDR1 and CDR2 are SGDLS and YYNGEE. The V end was cut by 0 bases, the J end by 0 bases, with 10 bases between. The CDR3 nucleotides read TGTGCCAGCAGCGTAGGTAGACCGCTCTCTGGAAACACCATATATTTT. Protein: CASSVGRPLSGNTIYF.

This clonotype was seen ten or more times. This chain links TRBV12-3 or TRBV12-4 with TRBJ2-7; either TRBD1 or TRBD2 may supply D (5 bases each). The CDR3 contains 14 residues. Trimming took off 3 bases at V and 2 bases at J, with 11 bases between the two ends. For the CDR3, the DNA is TGTGCCAGCAGTTTCCGGGGCCGACCCTACGAGCAGTACTTC. Its translation is CASSFRGRPYEQYF.

This clonotype has only a few counts. The DNA of the CDR3 is TGTGCCAGCAGCCCCCGGGACTCAACCTACGAGCAGTACTTC. Amino acids: CASSPRDSTYEQYF. The rearrangement uses TRBV3-1 and TRBJ2-7; D is perhaps TRBD2 (6 bases). V gave up 4 bases and J gave up 2 bases, with 12 bases separating them. Germline CDR1 LGHDT, CDR2 YNNKEL (reference sequence). The CDR3 is 14 residues long.

This clonotype showed up just a few times. V and J are TRBV7-2 and TRBJ2-1, with no clear D. This CDR3 spans 12 amino acids. V lost 2 bases, J lost 6 bases, and 5 bases lay in between. Germline V gives CDR1 SGHTA, CDR2 FQGNSA. The CDR3 region has the DNA TGTGCCAGCAGCTTAACTCTCAATGAGCAGTTCTTC. Translation gives CASSLTLNEQFF.

In its sample, this clonotype was seen many times. This chain uses TRBV5-1 with TRBJ1-1; D call uncertain. V lost 9 bases, J lost 5 bases, and 17 bases lay in between. The CDR3 contains 13 residues. Germline V gene sequence: CDR1 SGHRS, CDR2 YFSETQ. Written as DNA, the CDR3 is TGCGCCACCCGGACCCAGCAGGATACTGAAGCTTTCTTT. Amino acids: CATRTQQDTEAFF.